This T cell receptor (beta chain) was retrieved from a study of breast tumors, draining lymph nodes, adjacent tissues. Broader study findings: The lymph node origin of tumor T cells was framed as consistent with a hypothesis, not demonstrated. Tumor and nontumor repertoires were significantly more similar in luminal-like than in basal-like breast cancer.

On this clonotype: The antigen remains undetermined.

TCRdb processed the multiplex PCR reads anew with MiXCR; each CDR3 protein has one entry. The sample records under 350,000 distinct CDR3 sequences, about 33% being singletons. Samples came from axillary lymph nodes draining the breast cancer. CDR3 length: 13 amino acids. Germline CDR1 reads WNHNN; CDR2 reads SYGVQD (reference sequence). Trimming pared 4 bases from V and 4 bases from J, leaving 10 bases between. Sample: axillary lymph node tissue. This clonotype originated in a female donor with breast cancer. Some clones in this sample may be carry-over from other donors' samples. This chain connects TRBV10-1 to TRBJ1-1; D is perhaps TRBD1 (6 bases). Here the CDR3 DNA reads TGCGCCAGCAGTGTTGGAGGGGGCACTGAAGCTTTCTTT. Translating gives CASSVGGGTEAFF.